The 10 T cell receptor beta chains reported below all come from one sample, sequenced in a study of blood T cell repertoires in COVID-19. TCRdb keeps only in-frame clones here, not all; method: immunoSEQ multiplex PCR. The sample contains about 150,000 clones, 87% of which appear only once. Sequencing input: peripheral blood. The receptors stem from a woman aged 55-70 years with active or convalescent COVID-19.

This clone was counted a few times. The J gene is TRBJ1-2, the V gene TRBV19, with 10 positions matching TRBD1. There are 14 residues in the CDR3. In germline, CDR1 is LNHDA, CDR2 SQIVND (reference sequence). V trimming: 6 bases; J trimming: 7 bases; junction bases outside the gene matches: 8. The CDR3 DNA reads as TGTGCCAGTAGAACCGCCGGGACAGGGGTTGGCTACACCTTC. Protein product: CASRTAGTGVGYTF.

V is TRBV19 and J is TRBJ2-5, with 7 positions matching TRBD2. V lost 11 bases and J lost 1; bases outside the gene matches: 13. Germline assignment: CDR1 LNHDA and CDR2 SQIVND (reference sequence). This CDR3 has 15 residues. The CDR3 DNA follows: TGTGCCTCCAGCGGCCTAGCGGCAAGCCAAGAGACCCAGTACTTC. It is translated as CASSGLAASQETQYF. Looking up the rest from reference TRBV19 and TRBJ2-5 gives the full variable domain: DGGITQSPKYLFRKEGQNVTLSCEQNLNHDAMYWYRQDPGQGLRLIYYSQIVNDFQKGDIAEGYSVSREKKESFPLTVTSAQKNPTAFYLCASSGLAASQETQYFGPGTRLLVL.

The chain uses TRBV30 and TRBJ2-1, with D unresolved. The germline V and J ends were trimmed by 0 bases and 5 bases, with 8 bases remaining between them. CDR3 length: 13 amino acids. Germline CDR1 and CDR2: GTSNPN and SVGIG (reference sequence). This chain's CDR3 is CAWSVHFDNEQFF. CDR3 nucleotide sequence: TGTGCCTGGAGTGTACATTTCGACAATGAGCAGTTCTTC. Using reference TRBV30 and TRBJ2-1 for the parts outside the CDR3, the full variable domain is SQTIHQWPATLVQPVGSPLSLECTVEGTSNPNLYWYRQAAGRGLQLLFYSVGIGQISSEVPQNLSASRPQDRQFILSSKKLLLSDSGFYLCAWSVHFDNEQFFGPGTRLTVL.

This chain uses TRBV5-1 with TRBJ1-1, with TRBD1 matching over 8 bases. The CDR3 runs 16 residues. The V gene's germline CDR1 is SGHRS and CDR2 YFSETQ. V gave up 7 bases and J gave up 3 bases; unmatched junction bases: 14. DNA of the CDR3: TGCGCCAGCGGTCGGAGGGGCAGGGGGCCGGACACTGAAGCTTTCTTT. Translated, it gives CASGRRGRGPDTEAFF.

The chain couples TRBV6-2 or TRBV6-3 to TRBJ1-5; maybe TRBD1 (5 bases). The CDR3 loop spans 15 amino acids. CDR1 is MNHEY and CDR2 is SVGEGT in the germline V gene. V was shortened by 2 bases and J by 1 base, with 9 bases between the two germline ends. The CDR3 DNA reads TGTGCCAGCAGTTACCAGGGTTTAAGCAATCAGCCCCAGCATTTT. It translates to CASSYQGLSNQPQHF.

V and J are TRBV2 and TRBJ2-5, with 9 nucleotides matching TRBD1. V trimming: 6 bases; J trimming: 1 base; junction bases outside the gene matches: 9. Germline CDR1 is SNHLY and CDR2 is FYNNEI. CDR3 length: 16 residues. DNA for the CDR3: TGTGCCAGCAGGGACAGGGGCGGGGGAATCCAAGAGACCCAGTACTTC. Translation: CASRDRGGGIQETQYF.

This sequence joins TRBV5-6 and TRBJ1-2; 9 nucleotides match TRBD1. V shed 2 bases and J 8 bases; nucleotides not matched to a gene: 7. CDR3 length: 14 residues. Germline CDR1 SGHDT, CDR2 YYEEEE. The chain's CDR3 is CASSFPTGGKGYTF. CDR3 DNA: TGTGCCAGCAGCTTTCCGACAGGGGGTAAGGGCTACACCTTC.

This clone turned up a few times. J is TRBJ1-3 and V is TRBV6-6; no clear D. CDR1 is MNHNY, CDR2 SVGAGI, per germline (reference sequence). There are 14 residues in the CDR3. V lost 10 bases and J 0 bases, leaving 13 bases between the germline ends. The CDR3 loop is CATSIGGSGNTIYF. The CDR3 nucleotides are TGTGCCACCTCGATCGGAGGCTCTGGAAACACCATATATTTT.

In nucleotides, the CDR3 is TGTGCCAGCAGCCCCGACAGCTATAATTCACCCCTCCACTTT. Protein: CASSPDSYNSPLHF. This rearrangement joins TRBV7-9 to TRBJ1-6, with a possible D match to TRBD1 (5 bases). Germline CDR1 SEHNR, CDR2 FQNEAQ (reference sequence). V was pared by 5 bases and J by 3 bases, with 8 bases between. The CDR3 runs 14 residues.

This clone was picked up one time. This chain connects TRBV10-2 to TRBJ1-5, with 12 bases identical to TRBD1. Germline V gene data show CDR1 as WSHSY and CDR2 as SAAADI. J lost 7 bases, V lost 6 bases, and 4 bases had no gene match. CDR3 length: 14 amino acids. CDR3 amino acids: CASSGTGGEQPQHF. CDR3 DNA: TGCGCCAGCAGCGGGACAGGGGGCGAACAGCCCCAGCATTTT.